The present TCR beta chain was sequenced within a study of blood T cell repertoires in COVID-19. The overall study: T cells, B-cell-depleted T cells, or PBMCs provided the cDNA or gDNA that served as material.

Sequencing was performed with immunoSEQ multiplex PCR; in TCRdb, only in-frame clones are kept and a portion is missing. The sample lists about 150,000 clones; roughly nine tenths were seen once. Per the germline V gene, CDR1 is SGDLS and CDR2 is YYNGEE. The CDR3 has 14 amino acids. V was shortened by 0 bases and J by 3 bases, with 8 bases between the two germline ends. The sequencing input was peripheral blood. V is TRBV9 and J is TRBJ2-3, with D possibly matching TRBD1 (6 bases). The receptor was derived from a man between 18 and 29 years old with COVID-19, enrolled during active disease. CDR3 residues: CASSVDTGTDTQYF. The DNA for the CDR3 is TGTGCCAGCAGCGTAGATACAGGGACAGATACGCAGTATTTT.